Listed below are T cell receptor beta chains from one sample, sequenced in a study of blood T cell repertoires in COVID-19. The data were produced by immunoSEQ multiplex PCR, yet TCRdb's version contains in-frame clones alone and is incomplete. Of about 180,000 clones detected, approximately 82% appear once; the ten largest clones hold 13% to 15%. The sequencing sample was made of PBMCs or T cells enriched from blood (not recorded which). The receptors were gathered from a man aged 45-65 years who had recovered from COVID-19. Each CDR3 is given with its conserved first and last residue. The D gene is left open where the match is weak.

DNA	CDR3	J	D	V
TGTGCCAGCAGTGAACAGGGTGGCAAAAACATTCAGTACTTC	CASSEQGGKNIQYF	TRBJ2-4	.	TRBV6-1
TGTGCCAGCAGCCAAGATCCCCCAACACCGAGCACAGATACGCAGTATTTT	CASSQDPPTPSTDTQYF	TRBJ2-3	.	TRBV3-1/TRBV3-2
TGCAGCGTTGAAGATCAACTAGCGGGGACCTCACGGTTCTTC	CSVEDQLAGTSRFF	TRBJ2-1	TRBD2	TRBV29-1
TGTGCCAGCAGTTTCCAGGGGAACTATGGCTACACCTTC	CASSFQGNYGYTF	TRBJ1-2	.	TRBV28
TGCGCCAGCAGCCAAGATCGGGTACAGGGGCAGGGAAACATTCAGTACTTC	CASSQDRVQGQGNIQYF	TRBJ2-4	TRBD1	TRBV4-1
TGCGCCAGCAAGAGGGGACAGACCAGCTCTGGAAACACCATATATTTT	CASKRGQTSSGNTIYF	TRBJ1-3	TRBD1	TRBV5-1
TGTGCCAGAAGGGAGCATCAGGGATGTGATGGCTACACCTTC	CARREHQGCDGYTF	TRBJ1-2	.	TRBV7-5
TGTGCCAGCAGCTTAGGCCACGGGTTACCGTACCAAGAGACCCAGTACTTC	CASSLGHGLPYQETQYF	TRBJ2-5	.	TRBV7-9
TGTGCCAGCAGCGTAGCTGTAGGGGGCGTAAACTCACCCCTCCACTTT	CASSVAVGGVNSPLHF	TRBJ1-6	TRBD1	TRBV9
TGTGCCAGTAGCGGGACAGGGGGAGTCTATGGCTACACCTTC	CASSGTGGVYGYTF	TRBJ1-2	TRBD1	TRBV19
TGTGCCAGCATGTTGGGAGCAACTAATGAAAAACTGTTTTTT	CASMLGATNEKLFF	TRBJ1-4	.	TRBV6-5
TGTGCCAGCAGCTCTTATACCGGGACAGATAAGAACACTGAAGCTTTCTTT	CASSSYTGTDKNTEAFF	TRBJ1-1	TRBD1	TRBV5-8
TGTGCCAGCAGTTACAGCCAGGGGCCCCCACGGGAGCAGTACTTC	CASSYSQGPPREQYF	TRBJ2-7	.	TRBV6-5
TGTGCCAGTAGTAAAGCTAGCGGGGGGGCACTCGAGCAGTACTTC	CASSKASGGALEQYF	TRBJ2-7	TRBD2	TRBV19
TGTGCCAGCAGCCTCCGGACAGGGAGTGAAAAACTGTTTTTT	CASSLRTGSEKLFF	TRBJ1-4	TRBD1	TRBV14